Below are 5 T cell receptor beta chains sequenced from a single sample in a study of T-cell reconstitution after alpha-beta-depleted transplantation in children. Unique molecular identifiers were incorporated into the prepared TCRbeta library. TCRdb reprocessed the PCR reads with MiXCR, giving one entry per CDR3 protein. The sample yields 500,000 to 650,000 distinct CDR3 sequences, 10% to 12% seen once. The specimen was PBMCs, mostly from graft donor cells, collected 180 days after TCRalphabeta/CD19-depleted stem cell transplant. These receptors all stem from a female patient between 2 and 15 years old who had a stem cell transplant for aplastic anemia, so the T cells may come from the graft donor.

Points on this clonotype: A read error is possible here, since a much larger clone lies one base away. The chain carries TRBV28 and TRBJ2-7, with TRBD1 as a possible D gene (5 bases). This CDR3 spans 12 amino acids. Trimming took 7 bases from V and 7 from J, leaving 14 bases between them. Germline CDR1 and CDR2: MDHEN and SYDVKM. The chain's CDR3 is CASTQGGWEQYF. The CDR3 DNA is TGTGCCAGCACCCAGGGCGGCTGGGAGCAGTACTTC.

This clonotype was seen many times. The V gene is TRBV7-6, the J gene TRBJ2-7, with 11 bases that match TRBD2. Trimming removed 4 bases from V and 5 bases from J; junction bases left unmatched: 7. Germline CDR1 and CDR2: SGHVS and FNYEAQ. The CDR3 is made up of 15 amino acids. The CDR3, as DNA: TGTGCCAGCAGCTCACTCCTAGCGGGAGGTGACGAGCAGTACTTC. This codes for CASSSLLAGGDEQYF.

This clonotype was observed a few times. The V and J genes are TRBV29-1 and TRBJ2-2; TRBD1 aligns across 10 bases. The CDR3 totals 14 residues. Germline CDR1 SQVTM, CDR2 ANQGSEA. Trimming took 6 bases from V and 5 from J; bases not matched to a gene: 6. The CDR3 DNA is TGCAGCGTGCGGACAGGGGGGATGACCGGGGAGCTGTTTTTT. Translating gives CSVRTGGMTGELFF.

The rearrangement uses TRBV6-5 and TRBJ2-1; 7 bases fit TRBD2. J lost 3 bases, V lost 0 bases, and 5 bases had no gene match. CDR3 size: 16 residues. Germline V gene lookup returns CDR1 MNHEY and CDR2 SVGAGI. Here the CDR3 DNA reads TGTGCCAGCAGTTACTCTGGGCGGGAGTTCTACAATGAGCAGTTCTTC. This gives the protein CASSYSGREFYNEQFF.

This clonotype was detected a few times. The chain is built from TRBV14 and TRBJ2-3; D uncertain. This CDR3 comprises 14 residues. The V end lost 4 bases, the J end lost 4 bases, and 12 bases lay between the germline ends. Looked up from germline, CDR1 is SGHDN and CDR2 is FVKESK. CDR3 protein: CASSLMVLPDTQYF. The CDR3 DNA is TGTGCCAGCAGCCTGATGGTTTTGCCAGATACGCAGTATTTT. Together with reference TRBV14 and TRBJ2-3, the CDR3 gives the full variable domain: EAGVTQFPSHSVIEKGQTVTLRCDPISGHDNLYWYRRVMGKEIKFLLHFVKESKQDESGMPNNRFLAERTGGTYSTLKVQPAELEDSGVYFCASSLMVLPDTQYFGPGTRLTVL.